The entry that follows covers one T cell receptor beta chain sequence. Its antigen remains unidentified. The data were obtained in a study of cytomegalovirus exposure and HLA in healthy donors. Study-level points and caveats: HLA allele associations emerged for 17,000 or so TCR beta sequences in a later analysis, at 0.05 false discovery rate. Listed as cytomegalovirus-associated were approximately 160 TCR beta chains. HLA-A and HLA-B allele assignments for most subjects were reportedly predicted accurately using TCR beta sequences. Later on, analysis showed that most CMV-associated TCR beta chains appeared to be HLA-restricted.

With 60 Vbeta and 13 Jbeta primers, the PCR was carried out. The method was immunoSEQ multiplex PCR; TCRdb's version includes in-frame clones alone and lacks a portion of them. The sample includes 150,000 or so clones, 70% to 85% of them seen just once. The CDR3 has 15 amino acids. The V and J ends lost 3 bases and 7 bases respectively, with 13 bases between them. The V gene's germline CDR1 is LNHDA and CDR2 SQIVND (reference sequence). Specimen: PBMCs. The sequence derives from a human donor in good health. The genes are TRBV19 and TRBJ1-6, with a weak D call TRBD1 (6 bases). The DNA of the CDR3 is TGTGCCAGTAGTATGAAGGGGGGGCTAAATTCACCCCTCCACTTT. Its translation is CASSMKGGLNSPLHF. The full variable domain, in which reference TRBV19 and TRBJ1-6 provide the parts outside the CDR3, is DGGITQSPKYLFRKEGQNVTLSCEQNLNHDAMYWYRQDPGQGLRLIYYSQIVNDFQKGDIAEGYSVSREKKESFPLTVTSAQKNPTAFYLCASSMKGGLNSPLHFGNGTRLTVT.